The 15 T cell receptor beta chains below come from one sample, sequenced in a study of T-cell reconstitution after alpha-beta-depleted transplantation in children. Unique molecular identifiers were incorporated when the TCRbeta library was constructed. Using its own MiXCR run on the PCR reads, TCRdb lists one record per CDR3 protein. The sample consists of about a million distinct CDR3 sequences, around 30% of them appearing once. Sequenced material: PBMCs, mostly from graft donor cells, taken 360 days after TCRalphabeta/CD19-depleted stem cell transplant. These receptors were collected from a boy under three years old who had a stem cell transplant for SCID, so the T cells may come from the graft donor.

Note on this clonotype: The junction does not match germline at one end; this may be a read error. The CDR3 region is CATSSAGGRTGELFF. In nucleotides, the CDR3 is TGTGCCACCAGTAGTGCGGGGGGTAGGACCGGGGAGCTGTTTTTT. J is TRBJ2-2 and V is TRBV12-3 or TRBV12-4, with TRBD2 matching 8 bases. This CDR3 spans 15 amino acids.

This clonotype appeared a single time. This chain uses TRBV12-3 or TRBV12-4 with TRBJ1-5; D is possibly TRBD1 (5 bases). V was clipped by 4 bases and J by 13 bases, with 11 bases between them. This CDR3 is 11 amino acids long. CDR3 region: CASSSGTQQHF. As DNA, the CDR3 is TGTGCCAGCAGTTCCGGGACCCAACAGCATTTT.

This clonotype has more than one count but fewer than ten. The rearrangement joins TRBV3-1 to TRBJ1-2, with D uncertain. Per the germline V gene, CDR1 is LGHDT and CDR2 is YNNKEL (reference sequence). Trimming took off 0 bases at V and 5 bases at J, with 13 bases between the two ends. The CDR3 is made up of 15 amino acids. The chain's CDR3 is CASSQEAVGWYGYTF. CDR3 coding DNA: TGTGCCAGCAGCCAAGAAGCGGTGGGCTGGTATGGCTACACCTTC.

This clonotype was observed a handful of times. The rearrangement joins TRBV5-1 to TRBJ1-1, with 8 bases identical to TRBD1. V was clipped by 3 bases and J by 5 bases; unmatched bases: 12. The CDR3 sequence is 16 residues long. Germline V lookup: CDR1 SGHRS, CDR2 YFSETQ. CDR3 in DNA: TGCGCCAGCAGCTCAAGGACAGGGAGCTTCCGGACTGAAGCTTTCTTT. Protein sequence: CASSSRTGSFRTEAFF.

The rearrangement links TRBV5-1 to TRBJ2-5, with 8 nucleotides matching TRBD2. Germline values: CDR1 SGHRS, CDR2 YFSETQ. The junction had 11 bases not matched to a gene; V was cut back by 3 bases and J by 4 bases. The CDR3 extends over 16 amino acids. The CDR3 spells CASSSERGPIGETQYF. CDR3 DNA: TGCGCCAGCAGCTCCGAGCGGGGGCCCATCGGAGAGACCCAGTACTTC. The variable domain in full, with the rest retrieved from reference TRBV5-1 and TRBJ2-5, is KAGVTQTPRYLIKTRGQQVTLSCSPISGHRSVSWYQQTPGQGLQFLFEYFSETQRNKGNFPGRFSGRQFSNSRSEMNVSTLELGDSALYLCASSSERGPIGETQYFGPGTRLLVL.

The sample holds a few counts of this clonotype. The chain combines TRBV29-1 with TRBJ2-3; 12 bases are shared with TRBD2. The germline CDR1 and CDR2 sequences are SQVTM and ANQGSEA. The V segment lost 7 bases and the J segment 2 bases; nucleotides outside the gene matches: 7. The CDR3 contains 15 residues. The CDR3 loop is CSARRLAGDTDTQYF. The CDR3 DNA is TGCAGCGCCCGCAGACTAGCGGGGGACACAGATACGCAGTATTTT.

The J gene is TRBJ2-3, the V gene TRBV2; D possibly corresponds to TRBD2 (6 bases). In germline, CDR1 is SNHLY, CDR2 FYNNEI. This CDR3 is 14 amino acids long. The V and J ends lost 7 bases and 0 bases respectively, with 11 bases between them. CDR3 amino acids: CASMSGTSTDTQYF. Here the CDR3 DNA reads TGTGCCAGCATGTCGGGGACTAGCACAGATACGCAGTATTTT.

The V call is TRBV6-5, the J call TRBJ1-6, with no clear D. The germline CDR1 and CDR2 sequences are MNHEY and SVGAGI. The CDR3 loop spans 16 amino acids. V lost 2 bases, J lost 0 bases, and 8 bases lay in between. CDR3 DNA sequence: TGTGCCAGCAGTTACAAAGGGAGCTCCTATAATTCACCCCTCCACTTT. Translated: CASSYKGSSYNSPLHF.

The chain's CDR3 is CASSRRGLPHYEQYF. DNA of the CDR3: TGTGCCAGCAGCCGACGTGGGCTCCCTCACTACGAGCAGTACTTC. This chain uses TRBV12-3 or TRBV12-4 with TRBJ2-7; no clear D. The CDR3 extends over 15 amino acids. Trimming stripped 6 bases from V and 3 bases from J, with 18 bases between.

This sequence joins TRBV12-3 or TRBV12-4 and TRBJ1-6, with D perhaps TRBD1 (5 bases). Trimming shortened V by 6 bases and J by 3 bases, and 6 bases separated the two germline ends. This CDR3 region has 13 residues. Here the CDR3 reads CASSDSYNSPLHF. CDR3 in DNA: TGTGCCAGCAGCGACAGCTATAATTCACCCCTCCACTTT.

The CDR3 reads CSAPTGGAEKLFF. CDR3 sequence (DNA): TGCAGTGCACCGACAGGGGGCGCGGAAAAACTGTTTTTT. The chain recombines TRBV20-1 with TRBJ1-4, with 10 bases lining up with TRBD1. Per germline, CDR1 DFQATT and CDR2 SNEGSKA (reference sequence). Trimming cost V 6 bases and J 8 bases; bases outside gene matches: 6. This CDR3 region has 13 residues.

This chain joins TRBV20-1 and TRBJ2-7; D is ambiguous. Trimming cost V 2 bases and J 5 bases, with 7 bases left between them. Germline V lookup: CDR1 DFQATT, CDR2 SNEGSKA (reference sequence). The CDR3 is made up of 11 amino acids. CDR3 bases: TGCAGTGCTAGAATAACAGACGAGCAGTACTTC. It is translated as CSARITDEQYF.

The V and J genes are TRBV14 and TRBJ2-1, with unresolved D. From germline, CDR1 is SGHDN and CDR2 FVKESK. V shed 2 bases and J shed 1 base, with 12 bases lying between them. The CDR3 loop spans 16 amino acids. This CDR3 reads CASSQFPARSYNEQFF. The CDR3 coding sequence is TGTGCCAGCAGCCAATTCCCAGCCCGGTCCTACAATGAGCAGTTCTTC.

This clonotype was seen a handful of times. The rearrangement links TRBV9 to TRBJ2-1; D unresolved. Germline V gives CDR1 SGDLS, CDR2 YYNGEE. Between the trimmed V and J ends, which lost 0 bases and 0 bases, there was a span of 16 bases. This CDR3 is 18 amino acids long. The CDR3 nucleotides are TGTGCCAGCAGCGTAGCTTGGGTCGGACCGGGCTCCTACAATGAGCAGTTCTTC. It specifies CASSVAWVGPGSYNEQFF.

This clonotype was observed a handful of times. This chain links TRBV5-1 with TRBJ2-7; 8 nucleotides match TRBD1. The length of the CDR3 is 14 residues. V shed 0 bases and J 5 bases; nucleotides not matched to a gene: 4. CDR1 and CDR2 from the germline V gene are SGHRS and YFSETQ. This chain's CDR3 is CASSLVPGGHEQYF. CDR3 DNA: TGCGCCAGCAGCTTGGTCCCAGGGGGCCACGAGCAGTACTTC.